This note documents a single T cell receptor beta chain sequence. Antigen unknown. The CDR3 has 14 amino acids. Trimming at V came to 6 bases and at J to 2 bases, leaving 7 bases not matched to a gene. Per the germline V gene, CDR1 is MNHNS and CDR2 is SASEGT. These data originate in a study of cytomegalovirus exposure and HLA in healthy donors. In the PCR, 60 Vbeta and 13 Jbeta primers were used. Profiling relied on immunoSEQ multiplex PCR, and the TCRdb table lists in-frame clones only, not all of them. Of more than 100,000 clones listed, more than 60% are singletons. General observations from the study: Researchers reported that three CMV-associated chains were confirmed in vitro as CMV antigen-specific.

This sequence was found in a woman in her forties in good health and CMV-seropositive. Sequences were obtained from PBMCs. This sequence joins TRBV6-1 and TRBJ2-7; 7 positions match TRBD1. The CDR3 nucleotides read TGTGCCAGCAGGGGACAGAGGGCGACCTACGAGCAGTACTTC. Amino acid sequence: CASRGQRATYEQYF.